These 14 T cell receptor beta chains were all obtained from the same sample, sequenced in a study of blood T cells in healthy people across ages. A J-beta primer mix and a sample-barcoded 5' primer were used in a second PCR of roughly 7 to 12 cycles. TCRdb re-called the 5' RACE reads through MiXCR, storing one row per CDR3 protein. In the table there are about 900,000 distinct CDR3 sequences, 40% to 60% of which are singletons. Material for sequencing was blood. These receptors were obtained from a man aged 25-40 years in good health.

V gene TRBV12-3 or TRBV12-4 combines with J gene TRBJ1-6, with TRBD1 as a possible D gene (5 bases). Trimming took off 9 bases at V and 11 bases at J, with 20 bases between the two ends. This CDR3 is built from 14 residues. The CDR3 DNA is TGTGCCAGTAGTCAGACAGCCCGTAGTACACCCCTCCACTTT. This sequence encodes CASSQTARSTPLHF.

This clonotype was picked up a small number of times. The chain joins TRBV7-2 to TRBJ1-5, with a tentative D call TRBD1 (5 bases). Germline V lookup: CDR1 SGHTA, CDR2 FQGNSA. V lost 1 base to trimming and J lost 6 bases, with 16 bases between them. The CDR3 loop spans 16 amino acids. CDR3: CASSLEGPRAFQPQHF. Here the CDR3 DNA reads TGTGCCAGCAGCTTAGAGGGACCGCGCGCTTTTCAGCCCCAGCATTTT.

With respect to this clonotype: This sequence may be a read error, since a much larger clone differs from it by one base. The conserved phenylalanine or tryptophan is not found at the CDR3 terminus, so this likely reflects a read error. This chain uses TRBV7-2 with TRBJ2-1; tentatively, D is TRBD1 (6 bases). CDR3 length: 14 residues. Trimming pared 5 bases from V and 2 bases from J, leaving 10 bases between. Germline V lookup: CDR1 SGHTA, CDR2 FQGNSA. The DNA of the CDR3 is TGTGCCAGCAGCCCAGGACAGACCTACAATGAGCAGTTCCTC. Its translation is CASSPGQTYNEQFL.

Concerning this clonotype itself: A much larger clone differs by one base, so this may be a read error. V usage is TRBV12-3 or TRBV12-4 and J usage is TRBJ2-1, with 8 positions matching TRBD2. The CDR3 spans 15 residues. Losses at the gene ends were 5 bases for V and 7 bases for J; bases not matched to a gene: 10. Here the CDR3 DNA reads TGTGCCAGCAGTCTCCAGCGGGGGTCTAAGAATGAGCAGTTCTTC. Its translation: CASSLQRGSKNEQFF.

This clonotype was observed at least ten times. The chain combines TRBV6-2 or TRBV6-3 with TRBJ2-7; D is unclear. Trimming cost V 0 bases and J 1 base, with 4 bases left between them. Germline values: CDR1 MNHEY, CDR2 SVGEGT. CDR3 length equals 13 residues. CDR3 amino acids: CASSYSSSYEQYF. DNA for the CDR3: TGTGCCAGCAGTTACTCCTCTTCCTACGAGCAGTACTTC.

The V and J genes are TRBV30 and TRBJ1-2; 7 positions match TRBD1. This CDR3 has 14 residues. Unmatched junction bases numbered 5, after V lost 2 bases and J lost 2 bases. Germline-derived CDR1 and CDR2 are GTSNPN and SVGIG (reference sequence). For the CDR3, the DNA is TGTGCCTGGAGTTACCGGGGACAGAACTATGGCTACACCTTC. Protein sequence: CAWSYRGQNYGYTF.

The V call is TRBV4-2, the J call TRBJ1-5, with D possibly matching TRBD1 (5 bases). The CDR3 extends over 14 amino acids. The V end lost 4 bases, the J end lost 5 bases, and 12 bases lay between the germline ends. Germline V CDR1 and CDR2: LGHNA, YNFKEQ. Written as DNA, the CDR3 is TGTGCCAGCAGCCCACAGGTCGGAGATCAGCCCCAGCATTTT. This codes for CASSPQVGDQPQHF.

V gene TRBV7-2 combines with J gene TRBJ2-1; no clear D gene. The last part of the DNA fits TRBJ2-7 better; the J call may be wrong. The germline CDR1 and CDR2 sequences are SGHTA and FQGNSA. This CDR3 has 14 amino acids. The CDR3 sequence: CASSLGPGYNEQYF. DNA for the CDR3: TGTGCCAGCAGCTTAGGTCCCGGGTACAATGAGCAGTACTTC.

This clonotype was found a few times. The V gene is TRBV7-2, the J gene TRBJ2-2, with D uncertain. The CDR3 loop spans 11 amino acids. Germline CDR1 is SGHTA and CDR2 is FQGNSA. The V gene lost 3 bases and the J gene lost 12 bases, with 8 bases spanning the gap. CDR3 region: CASSFSGQLFF. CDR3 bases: TGTGCCAGCAGCTTTTCCGGCCAGCTGTTTTTT.

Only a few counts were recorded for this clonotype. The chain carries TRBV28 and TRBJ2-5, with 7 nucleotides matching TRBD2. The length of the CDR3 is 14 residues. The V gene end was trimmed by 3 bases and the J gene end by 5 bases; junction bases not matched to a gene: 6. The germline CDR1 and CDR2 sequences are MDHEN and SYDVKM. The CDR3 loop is CASSFRGVHETQYF. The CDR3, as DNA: TGTGCCAGCAGTTTTCGGGGGGTACACGAGACCCAGTACTTC.

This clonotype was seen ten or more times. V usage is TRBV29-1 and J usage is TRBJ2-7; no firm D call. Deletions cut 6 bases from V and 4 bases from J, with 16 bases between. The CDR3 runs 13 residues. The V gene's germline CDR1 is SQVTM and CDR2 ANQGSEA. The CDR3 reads CSVMSFGKYEQYF. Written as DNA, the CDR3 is TGCAGCGTGATGTCCTTTGGGAAATACGAGCAGTACTTC.

CDR3 in DNA: TGTGCCAGCAACCCGGGACAGGGTATTGGCGAGACCCAGTACTTC. Translated: CASNPGQGIGETQYF. The rearrangement links TRBV6-1 to TRBJ2-5; 9 bases match TRBD1. Germline V gives CDR1 MNHNS, CDR2 SASEGT. Trimming at V came to 7 bases and at J to 5 bases, leaving 11 bases not matched to a gene. This CDR3 is 15 amino acids long.

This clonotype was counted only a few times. For the CDR3, the DNA is TGCAGTGCTAGTCGACAGGGAGGCTGGAATGAGCAGTTCTTC. The encoded protein is CSASRQGGWNEQFF. This chain connects TRBV20-1 to TRBJ2-1, with a possible D match to TRBD1 (7 bases). The V gene lost 3 bases and the J gene lost 7 bases, with 16 bases spanning the gap. CDR3 length: 14 amino acids. Germline CDR1 and CDR2: DFQATT and SNEGSKA (reference sequence).

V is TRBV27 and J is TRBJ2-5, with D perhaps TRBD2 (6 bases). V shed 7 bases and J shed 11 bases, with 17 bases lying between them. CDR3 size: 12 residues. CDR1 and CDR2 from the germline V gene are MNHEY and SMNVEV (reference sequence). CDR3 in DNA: TGTGCCAGCACGGGGCTAGCGCAGGAGCAGTACTTC. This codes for CASTGLAQEQYF.